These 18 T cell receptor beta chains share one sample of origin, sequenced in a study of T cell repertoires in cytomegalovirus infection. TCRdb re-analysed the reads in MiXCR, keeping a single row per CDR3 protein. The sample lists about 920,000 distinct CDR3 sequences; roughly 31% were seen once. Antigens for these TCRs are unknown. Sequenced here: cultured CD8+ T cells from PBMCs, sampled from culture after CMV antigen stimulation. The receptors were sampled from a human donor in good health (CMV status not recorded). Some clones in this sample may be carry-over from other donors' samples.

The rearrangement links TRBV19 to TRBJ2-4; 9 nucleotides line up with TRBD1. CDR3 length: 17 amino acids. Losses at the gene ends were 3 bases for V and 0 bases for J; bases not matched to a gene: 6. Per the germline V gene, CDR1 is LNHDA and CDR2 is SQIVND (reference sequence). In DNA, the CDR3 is TGTGCCAGTAGTATTTTCCCGGACAGGGGAGCCAAAAACATTCAGTACTTC. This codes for CASSIFPDRGAKNIQYF.

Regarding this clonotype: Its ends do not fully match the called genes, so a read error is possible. The CDR3 DNA is TGTGTCAGCAGCAGTAGACAGGGATGGAATGAAAAACTGTTTTTT. Encoded protein: CVSSSRQGWNEKLFF. The chain carries TRBV27 and TRBJ1-4; the match to TRBD1 covers 7 bases. There are 15 residues in the CDR3. The V gene's germline CDR1 is MNHEY and CDR2 SMNVEV (reference sequence).

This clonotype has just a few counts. The CDR3 protein is CAISTTGTKPGSPLHF. The CDR3 DNA reads TGTGCCATCAGTACCACCGGGACCAAACCGGGTTCACCCCTCCACTTT. The V and J genes are TRBV10-3 and TRBJ1-6; tentative D call: TRBD1 (5 bases). Trimming pared 5 bases from V and 9 bases from J, leaving 20 bases between. Germline CDR1 ENHRY, CDR2 SYGVKD. The CDR3 has 16 amino acids.

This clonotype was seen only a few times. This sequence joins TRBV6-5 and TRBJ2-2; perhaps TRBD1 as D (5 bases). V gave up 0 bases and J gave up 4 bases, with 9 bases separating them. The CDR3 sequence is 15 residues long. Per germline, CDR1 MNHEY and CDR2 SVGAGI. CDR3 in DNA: TGTGCCAGCAGTTACTCACCAGGGCCCACCGGGGAGCTGTTTTTT. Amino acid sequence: CASSYSPGPTGELFF.

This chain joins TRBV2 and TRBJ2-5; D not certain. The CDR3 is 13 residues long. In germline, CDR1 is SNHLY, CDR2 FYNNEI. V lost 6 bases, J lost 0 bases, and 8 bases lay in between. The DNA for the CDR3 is TGTGCCAGCAGAATAAGGGACCAAGAGACCCAGTACTTC. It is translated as CASRIRDQETQYF.

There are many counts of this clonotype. The chain's CDR3 is CASSGGRPTDTQYF. The CDR3 nucleotides read TGTGCCAGCAGCGGGGGACGGCCCACAGATACGCAGTATTTT. This sequence joins TRBV5-6 and TRBJ2-3; D assignment may be TRBD1 or TRBD2 (5 bases each). Germline lookup yields CDR1 SGHDT and CDR2 YYEEEE. The CDR3 covers 14 residues. Trimming took off 4 bases at V and 2 bases at J, with 11 bases between the two ends.

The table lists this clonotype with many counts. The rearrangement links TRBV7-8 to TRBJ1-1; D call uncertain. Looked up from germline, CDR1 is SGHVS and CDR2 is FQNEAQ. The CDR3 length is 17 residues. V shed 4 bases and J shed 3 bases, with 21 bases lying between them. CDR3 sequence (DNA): TGTGCCAGCAGCTCCCCTCGGGGTTCGATCGGGGACACTGAAGCTTTCTTT. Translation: CASSSPRGSIGDTEAFF.

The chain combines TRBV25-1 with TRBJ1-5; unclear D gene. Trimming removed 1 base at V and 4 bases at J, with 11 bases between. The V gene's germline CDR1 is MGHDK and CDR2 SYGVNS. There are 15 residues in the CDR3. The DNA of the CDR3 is TGTGCCAGCAGTGAATTAGCCCGGACTAATCAGCCCCAGCATTTT. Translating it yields CASSELARTNQPQHF.

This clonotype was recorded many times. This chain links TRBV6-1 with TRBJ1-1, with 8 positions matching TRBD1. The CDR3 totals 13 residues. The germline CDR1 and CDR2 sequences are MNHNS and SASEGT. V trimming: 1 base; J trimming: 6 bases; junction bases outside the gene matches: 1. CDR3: CASSEGQGPEAFF. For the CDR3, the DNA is TGTGCCAGCAGTGAAGGACAGGGGCCTGAAGCTTTCTTT.

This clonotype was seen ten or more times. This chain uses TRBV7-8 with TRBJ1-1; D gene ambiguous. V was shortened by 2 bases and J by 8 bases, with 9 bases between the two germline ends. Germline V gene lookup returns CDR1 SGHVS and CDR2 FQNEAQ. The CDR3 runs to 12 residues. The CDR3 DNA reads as TGTGCCAGCAGCTTATCCCCTAAAGAAGCTTTCTTT. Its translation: CASSLSPKEAFF.

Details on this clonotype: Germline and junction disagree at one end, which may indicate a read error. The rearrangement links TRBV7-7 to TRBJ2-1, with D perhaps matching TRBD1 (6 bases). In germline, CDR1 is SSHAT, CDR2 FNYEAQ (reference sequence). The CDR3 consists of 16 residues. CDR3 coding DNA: TGTGCTAGCAGCTTAGCGATTGGCAGGGGTACGAATGAGCAGTTCTTC. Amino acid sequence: CASSLAIGRGTNEQFF. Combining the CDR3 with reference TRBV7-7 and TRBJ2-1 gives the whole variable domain GAGVSQSPRYKVTKRGQDVTLRCDPISSHATLYWYQQALGQGPEFLTYFNYEAQPDKSGLPSDRFSAERPEGSISTLTIQRTEQRDSAMYRCASSLAIGRGTNEQFFGPGTRLTVL.

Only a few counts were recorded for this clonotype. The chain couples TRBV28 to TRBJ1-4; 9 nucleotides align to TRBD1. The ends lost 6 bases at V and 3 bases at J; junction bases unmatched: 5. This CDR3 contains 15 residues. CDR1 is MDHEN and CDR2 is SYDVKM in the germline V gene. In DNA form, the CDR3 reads TGTGCCAGCAGGTTCCGACAGGGGGCTAATGAAAAACTGTTTTTT. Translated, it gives CASRFRQGANEKLFF.

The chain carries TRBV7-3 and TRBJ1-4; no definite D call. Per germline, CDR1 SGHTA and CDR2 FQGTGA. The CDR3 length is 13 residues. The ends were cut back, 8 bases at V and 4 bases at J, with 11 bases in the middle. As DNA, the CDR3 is TGTGCCAGCTCCGATGGGGTTAATGAAAAACTGTTTTTT. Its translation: CASSDGVNEKLFF.

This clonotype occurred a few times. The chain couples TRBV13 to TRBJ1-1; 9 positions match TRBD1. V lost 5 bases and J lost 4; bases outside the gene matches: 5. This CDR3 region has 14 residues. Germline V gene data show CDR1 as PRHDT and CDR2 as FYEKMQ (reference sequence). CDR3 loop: CASSGRQGGTEAFF. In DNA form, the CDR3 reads TGTGCCAGCAGCGGCCGACAGGGGGGCACTGAAGCTTTCTTT.

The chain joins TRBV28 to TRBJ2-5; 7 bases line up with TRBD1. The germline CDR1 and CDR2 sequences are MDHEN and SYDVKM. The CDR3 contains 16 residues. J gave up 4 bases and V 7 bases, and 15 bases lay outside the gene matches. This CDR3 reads CASTFRTRGISETQYF. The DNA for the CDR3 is TGTGCCAGCACATTCAGGACCAGGGGGATTTCAGAGACCCAGTACTTC.

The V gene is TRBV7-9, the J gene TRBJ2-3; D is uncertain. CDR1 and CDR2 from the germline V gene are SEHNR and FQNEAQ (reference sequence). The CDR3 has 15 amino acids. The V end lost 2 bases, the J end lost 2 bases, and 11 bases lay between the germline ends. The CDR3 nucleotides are TGTGCCAGCAGCTTACTGGGCGATGTCACAGATACGCAGTATTTT. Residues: CASSLLGDVTDTQYF.

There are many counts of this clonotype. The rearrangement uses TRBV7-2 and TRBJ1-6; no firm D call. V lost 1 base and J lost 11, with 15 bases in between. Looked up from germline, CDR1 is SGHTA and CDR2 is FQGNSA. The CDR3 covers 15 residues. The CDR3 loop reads CASSLEDTLGTPLHF. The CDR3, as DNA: TGTGCCAGCAGCTTAGAAGACACCCTAGGGACACCCCTCCACTTT. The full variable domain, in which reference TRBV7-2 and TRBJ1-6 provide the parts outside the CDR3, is GAGVSQSPSNKVTEKGKDVELRCDPISGHTALYWYRQSLGQGLEFLIYFQGNSAPDKSGLPSDRFSAERTGGSVSTLTIQRTQQEDSAVYLCASSLEDTLGTPLHFGNGTRLTVT.

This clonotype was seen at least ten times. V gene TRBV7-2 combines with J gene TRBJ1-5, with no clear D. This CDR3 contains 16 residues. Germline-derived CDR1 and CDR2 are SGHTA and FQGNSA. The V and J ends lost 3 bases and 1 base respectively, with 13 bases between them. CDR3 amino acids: CASSLDQVRSNQPQHF. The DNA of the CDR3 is TGTGCCAGCAGCTTGGACCAGGTTAGGAGCAATCAGCCCCAGCATTTT.